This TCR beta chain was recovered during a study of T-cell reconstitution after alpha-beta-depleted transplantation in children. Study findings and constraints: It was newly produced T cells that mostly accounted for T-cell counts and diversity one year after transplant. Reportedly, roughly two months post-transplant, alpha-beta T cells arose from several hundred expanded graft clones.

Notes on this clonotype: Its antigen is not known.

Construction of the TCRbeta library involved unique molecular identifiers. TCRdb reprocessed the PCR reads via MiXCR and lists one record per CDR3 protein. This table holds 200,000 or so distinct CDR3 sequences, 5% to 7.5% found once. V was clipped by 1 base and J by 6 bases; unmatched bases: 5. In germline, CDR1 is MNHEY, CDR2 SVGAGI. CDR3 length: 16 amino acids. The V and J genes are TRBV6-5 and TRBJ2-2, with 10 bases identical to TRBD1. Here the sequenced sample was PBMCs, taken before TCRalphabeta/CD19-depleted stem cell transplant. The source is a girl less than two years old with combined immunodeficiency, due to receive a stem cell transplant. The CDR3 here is CASSYFGTGVAGELFF. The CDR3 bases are TGTGCCAGCAGTTACTTCGGGACAGGGGTCGCCGGGGAGCTGTTTTTT.